The 14 T cell receptor beta chains in this list originate from one sample, sequenced in a study of beta chain features in type 1 diabetes listed by TCRdb under 2018. The receptor library was made with the immunoSEQ multiplex PCR assay. The High Capacity cDNA Reverse Transcription Kit was used to reverse transcribe all of the isolated RNA, meaning that expressed TCRB transcripts were what got sequenced. The immuneACCESS repertoire file appears here via TCRdb, limited to in-frame rearrangements. These files lack a portion of the clones; in checked studies, under half of the deficit traces to unresolved V genes, and the cause of the others is not known. The sample contains 150,000 to 170,000 clones, roughly 8.1% of them found a single time. The ten most abundant clones make up 0.55% to 0.75% of the sample. Material for sequencing was central memory CD4+ T cells from blood. Source of these receptors: a man aged 18 to 29 in good health.

CDR3 sequence reads: CASSARGRGKAETQYF. CDR3 coding DNA: TGTGCCAGCAGCGCCCGAGGGCGGGGGAAGGCAGAGACCCAGTACTTC. This chain joins TRBV9 and TRBJ2-5; 7 nucleotides line up with TRBD2. The V and J ends lost 3 bases and 4 bases, in that order; junction bases with no gene match: 12. Germline assignment: CDR1 SGDLS and CDR2 YYNGEE. This CDR3 comprises 16 residues.

The chain combines TRBV9 with TRBJ2-5; 7 bases map to TRBD2. The CDR3 covers 15 residues. V shed 3 bases and J 3 bases; nucleotides not matched to a gene: 8. The germline CDR1 and CDR2 sequences are SGDLS and YYNGEE. CDR3 sequence (DNA): TGTGCCAGCAGCGCCTTCGGACTAGAAAAAGAGACCCAGTACTTC. Translated, it gives CASSAFGLEKETQYF.

The rearrangement links TRBV30 to TRBJ2-7, with D perhaps matching TRBD1 (5 bases). With 0 bases removed from V and 7 bases from J, the gap between germline ends came to 19 bases. The CDR3 has 15 residues. Germline lookup yields CDR1 GTSNPN and CDR2 SVGIG (reference sequence). For the CDR3, the DNA is TGTGCCTGGAGTGTAAGGGGCTTCTCCCTCAAGGAGCAGTACTTC. Its protein is CAWSVRGFSLKEQYF.

This clone occurred a few times. The chain joins TRBV6-5 to TRBJ1-5; TRBD1 is a possible D gene (6 bases). The germline gives CDR1 MNHEY, CDR2 SVGAGI. V lost 4 bases, J lost 6 bases, and 13 bases lay in between. This CDR3 is 14 amino acids long. The chain's CDR3 is CASSLSGGGQPQHF. The DNA of the CDR3 is TGTGCCAGCAGTTTATCGGGAGGGGGTCAGCCCCAGCATTTT.

This clone has a count of ten or more. The rearrangement links TRBV7-2 to TRBJ1-4; 7 positions match TRBD1. In germline, CDR1 is SGHTA, CDR2 FQGNSA. Unmatched junction bases numbered 5, after V lost 5 bases and J lost 8 bases. The CDR3 has 13 amino acids. As DNA, the CDR3 is TGTGCCAGCAGCCCCAGGGGGAAAGAAAAACTGTTTTTT. This gives the protein CASSPRGKEKLFF. Drawing the rest from reference TRBV7-2 and TRBJ1-4, the complete variable domain is GAGVSQSPSNKVTEKGKDVELRCDPISGHTALYWYRQSLGQGLEFLIYFQGNSAPDKSGLPSDRFSAERTGGSVSTLTIQRTQQEDSAVYLCASSPRGKEKLFFGSGTQLSVL.

This rearrangement joins TRBV2 to TRBJ2-2, with TRBD1 as a possible D gene (5 bases). V gave up 6 bases and J gave up 0 bases, with 11 bases separating them. The CDR3 runs 15 residues. In germline, CDR1 is SNHLY, CDR2 FYNNEI. The CDR3 sequence: CASRALTANTGELFF. The CDR3 DNA sequence: TGTGCCAGCAGGGCTTTGACAGCGAACACCGGGGAGCTGTTTTTT.

This clone was recorded a few times. This chain links TRBV28 with TRBJ2-3, with 15 bases fitting TRBD2. Germline V gene lookup returns CDR1 MDHEN and CDR2 SYDVKM. The CDR3 has 17 residues. Losses at the gene ends were 7 bases for V and 6 bases for J; bases not matched to a gene: 11. The CDR3 protein is CASTGLAGGPASDTQYF. The CDR3 coding sequence is TGTGCCAGCACGGGACTAGCGGGAGGACCCGCCAGCGATACGCAGTATTTT.

This clone came up a few times. The chain couples TRBV9 to TRBJ1-6; 8 bases are shared with TRBD1. The CDR3 totals 17 residues. CDR1 SGDLS and CDR2 YYNGEE come from the germline V gene. The V gene end was trimmed by 0 bases and the J gene end by 6 bases; junction bases not matched to a gene: 8. CDR3 region: CASSVGTGKRANSPLHF. The CDR3 DNA sequence: TGTGCCAGCAGCGTAGGGACAGGGAAGAGGGCTAATTCACCCCTCCACTTT.

This chain uses TRBV4-2 with TRBJ2-6; D possibly corresponds to TRBD1 (5 bases). The CDR3 consists of 15 residues. V lost 3 bases and J lost 4, with 10 bases in between. The germline CDR1 and CDR2 sequences are LGHNA and YNFKEQ. The CDR3 loop reads CASSHAGSGANVLTF. The CDR3, as DNA: TGTGCCAGCAGCCATGCAGGGTCCGGGGCCAACGTCCTGACTTTC.

This clone was seen a handful of times. The CDR3 spells CAWSRGLAGPTGELFF. CDR3 bases: TGTGCCTGGAGCCGCGGACTAGCGGGACCAACCGGGGAGCTGTTTTTT. The rearrangement joins TRBV30 to TRBJ2-2; TRBD2 matches at 12 bases. The junction had 7 bases not matched to a gene; V was cut back by 3 bases and J by 5 bases. The length of the CDR3 is 16 residues. The germline gives CDR1 GTSNPN, CDR2 SVGIG (reference sequence).

This clone occurred a few times. This chain joins TRBV5-5 and TRBJ1-1, with a possible D match to TRBD1 (5 bases). The CDR3 runs to 13 residues. Germline lookup yields CDR1 SGHKS and CDR2 YYEKEE (reference sequence). V was pared by 1 base and J by 6 bases, with 10 bases between. CDR3 coding DNA: TGTGCCAGCAGCTTGACGGGGGATTCTGAAGCTTTCTTT. Protein: CASSLTGDSEAFF.

On this clone: Other DNA sequences in the same sample also yield this CDR3. The DNA of the CDR3 is TGTGCCAGCAGCCAAGATGGCCTAGCGGGGGGGCGAGAGACCCAGTACTTC. Translating it yields CASSQDGLAGGRETQYF. The chain links TRBV4-2 to TRBJ2-5; 12 bases align to TRBD2. J was trimmed by 4 bases and V by 0 bases; bases with no gene match: 6. CDR1 and CDR2 (germline): LGHNA, YNFKEQ. The CDR3 is 17 amino acids.

The chain recombines TRBV7-9 with TRBJ1-1, with D maybe TRBD1 (6 bases). The V gene lost 3 bases and the J gene lost 11 bases, with 19 bases spanning the gap. The CDR3 extends over 14 amino acids. Germline V lookup: CDR1 SEHNR, CDR2 FQNEAQ (reference sequence). The CDR3 DNA reads TGTGCCAGCAGCTTGTTGGCCGGGGGGGGCAGGGCTTTCTTT. This codes for CASSLLAGGGRAFF. The full variable domain, with the rest looked up from reference TRBV7-9 and TRBJ1-1, is DTGVSQNPRHKITKRGQNVTFRCDPISEHNRLYWYRQTLGQGPEFLTYFQNEAQLEKSRLLSDRFSAERPKGSFSTLEIQRTEQGDSAMYLCASSLLAGGGRAFFGQGTRLTVV.

This sequence joins TRBV7-2 and TRBJ1-5; 9 nucleotides line up with TRBD1. Germline loops: CDR1 SGHTA, CDR2 FQGNSA. Germline trimming cut 4 bases from V and 4 bases from J; bases unmatched to any gene: 8. This CDR3 has 16 amino acids. The CDR3 DNA follows: TGTGCCAGCAGCTCGAATTCCGGGACAGGGAATCAGCCCCAGCATTTT. This translates into CASSSNSGTGNQPQHF.